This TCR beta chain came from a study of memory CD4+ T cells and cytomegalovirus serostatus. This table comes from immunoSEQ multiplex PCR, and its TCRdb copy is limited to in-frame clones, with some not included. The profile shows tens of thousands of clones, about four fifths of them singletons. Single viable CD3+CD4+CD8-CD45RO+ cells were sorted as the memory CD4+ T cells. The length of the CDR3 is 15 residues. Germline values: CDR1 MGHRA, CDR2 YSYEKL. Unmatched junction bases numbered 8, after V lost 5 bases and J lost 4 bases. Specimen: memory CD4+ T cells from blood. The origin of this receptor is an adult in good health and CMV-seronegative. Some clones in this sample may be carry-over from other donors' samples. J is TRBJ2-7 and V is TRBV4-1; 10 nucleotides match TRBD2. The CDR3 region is CASSAGLAFRYEQYF. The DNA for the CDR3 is TGCGCCAGCAGCGCGGGACTAGCGTTCCGTTACGAGCAGTACTTC.